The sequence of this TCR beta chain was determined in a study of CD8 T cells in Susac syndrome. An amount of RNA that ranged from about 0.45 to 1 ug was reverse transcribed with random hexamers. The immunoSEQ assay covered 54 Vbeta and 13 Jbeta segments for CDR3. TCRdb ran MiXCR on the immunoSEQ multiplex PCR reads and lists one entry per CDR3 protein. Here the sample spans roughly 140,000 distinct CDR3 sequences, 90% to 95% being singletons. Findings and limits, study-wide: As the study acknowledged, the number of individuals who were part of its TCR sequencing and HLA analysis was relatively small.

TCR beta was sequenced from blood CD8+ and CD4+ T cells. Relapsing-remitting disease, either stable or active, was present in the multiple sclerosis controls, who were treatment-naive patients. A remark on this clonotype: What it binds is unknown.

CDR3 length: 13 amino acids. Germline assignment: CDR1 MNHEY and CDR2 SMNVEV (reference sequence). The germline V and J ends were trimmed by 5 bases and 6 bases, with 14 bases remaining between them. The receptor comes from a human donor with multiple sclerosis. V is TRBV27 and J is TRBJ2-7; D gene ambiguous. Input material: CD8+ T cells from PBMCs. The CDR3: CASSPSRVAEQYF. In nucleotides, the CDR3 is TGTGCCAGCAGTCCATCTCGAGTAGCCGAGCAGTACTTC.